Shown below are 27 T cell receptor beta chains from a single sample sequenced in a study of PD-1 blockade in classical Hodgkin lymphoma. Repertoires were generated with immunoSEQ multiplex PCR, while TCRdb's copy carries only in-frame clones and drops some. Among tens of thousands of clones, 80% were seen once, and the ten largest hold 15% to 20%. Described time point: cycle 4 day 1 (C4D1), after 6 weeks of nivolumab. Each of the patients experienced relapse following autologous stem cell transplantation, and their brentuximab vedotin exposure differed. The sequenced sample was peripheral blood mononuclear cells (PBMCs), obtained before the fourth cycle of nivolumab. All receptors come from a human donor with classical Hodgkin lymphoma.

V and J are TRBV5-1 and TRBJ1-1, with D tentatively TRBD1 (6 bases). The CDR3 is 15 residues long. In germline, CDR1 is SGHRS, CDR2 YFSETQ. Trimming removed 3 bases from V and 0 bases from J, with 12 bases in between. The CDR3 DNA reads TGCGCCAGCAGCTACAAGACAGGCATGAACACTGAAGCTTTCTTT. Amino acids: CASSYKTGMNTEAFF.

The chain links TRBV10-3 to TRBJ1-1; D not certain. Germline CDR1 ENHRY, CDR2 SYGVKD. V dropped 3 bases and J dropped 10 bases, with 12 bases sitting between them. CDR3 size: 12 residues. The CDR3 region is CAISDIDGVAFF. DNA of the CDR3: TGTGCCATCAGTGATATTGATGGGGTAGCTTTCTTT.

This chain links TRBV7-3 with TRBJ2-3, with D unresolved. The CDR3 contains 14 residues. The V end was cut by 1 base, the J end by 2 bases, with 7 bases between. Looked up from germline, CDR1 is SGHTA and CDR2 is FQGTGA. CDR3 nucleotides: TGTGCCAGCAGCTTAATCTCCCCCACAGATACGCAGTATTTT. Translating it yields CASSLISPTDTQYF.

The rearrangement links TRBV7-9 to TRBJ1-2; TRBD1 might be the D (5 bases). V shed 1 base and J shed 4 bases, with 10 bases lying between them. Germline V gene lookup returns CDR1 SEHNR and CDR2 FQNEAQ (reference sequence). This CDR3 contains 14 residues. The CDR3 region has the DNA TGTGCCAGCAGCTTAGGGATAACAGGCTATGGCTACACCTTC. It codes for CASSLGITGYGYTF.

The chain uses TRBV18 and TRBJ1-4, with D unclear. CDR3 size: 16 residues. Trimming stripped 3 bases from V and 0 bases from J, with 11 bases between. Germline loops: CDR1 KGHSH, CDR2 LQKENI. The DNA of the CDR3 is TGTGCCAGCTCACCGGGAGGAGCAGCAACTAATGAAAAACTGTTTTTT. This sequence encodes CASSPGGAATNEKLFF.

The rearrangement uses TRBV9 and TRBJ2-7; D not certain. Trimming pared 3 bases from V and 0 bases from J, leaving 10 bases between. Germline values: CDR1 SGDLS, CDR2 YYNGEE. The CDR3 has 14 amino acids. CDR3 bases: TGTGCCAGCAGCGAAAGACTTGGCTCCTACGAGCAGTACTTC. Its protein product is CASSERLGSYEQYF.

The chain recombines TRBV5-1 with TRBJ2-5; TRBD1 matches at 9 bases. The CDR3 loop spans 14 amino acids. Germline-derived CDR1 and CDR2 are SGHRS and YFSETQ. After removal of 4 bases from V and 5 bases from J, the junction contained 6 bases not matched to a gene. CDR3 nucleotide sequence: TGCGCCAGCAGCCCACAGGGGGCAGGTGAGACCCAGTACTTC. Amino acid sequence: CASSPQGAGETQYF.

The chain recombines TRBV4-3 with TRBJ1-3; unclear D gene. CDR1 LGHNA and CDR2 YSLEER come from the germline V gene. The CDR3 sequence is 16 residues long. Trimming took off 0 bases at V and 0 bases at J, with 9 bases between the two ends. The CDR3 reads CASSQDFPSSGNTIYF. The CDR3 nucleotides are TGCGCCAGCAGCCAAGATTTTCCGAGCTCTGGAAACACCATATATTTT.

The V call is TRBV5-4, the J call TRBJ2-5; no firm D call. Germline V gene lookup returns CDR1 SGHNT and CDR2 YYREEE (reference sequence). This CDR3 is built from 13 residues. V lost 4 bases to trimming and J lost 4 bases, with 11 bases between them. Here the CDR3 DNA reads TGTGCCAGCAGCCCGGGCCCATCAGAGACCCAGTACTTC. Its protein product is CASSPGPSETQYF.

V is TRBV6-1 and J is TRBJ2-7, with D maybe TRBD2 (6 bases). The ends were cut back, 7 bases at V and 4 bases at J, with 14 bases in the middle. This CDR3 region has 13 residues. From germline, CDR1 is MNHNS and CDR2 SASEGT. Written as DNA, the CDR3 is TGTGCCAGCAAGATGGCTAGCGAATACGAGCAGTACTTC. Translated, it gives CASKMASEYEQYF.

The chain combines TRBV5-1 with TRBJ1-1; 7 bases match TRBD1. Germline CDR1 reads SGHRS; CDR2 reads YFSETQ. The CDR3 extends over 14 amino acids. Unmatched junction bases numbered 11, after V lost 2 bases and J lost 10 bases. CDR3 bases: TGCGCCAGCAGCTTATCCAGGACAGGTCAAGTAGCTTTCTTT. Amino acids: CASSLSRTGQVAFF.

The chain is built from TRBV30 and TRBJ1-2, with D unresolved. In germline, CDR1 is GTSNPN, CDR2 SVGIG (reference sequence). This CDR3 has 14 residues. The germline V and J ends were trimmed by 4 bases and 0 bases, with 12 bases remaining between them. In DNA form, the CDR3 reads TGTGCCTGGAACGAGAAGGGTACTAACTATGGCTACACCTTC. Protein sequence: CAWNEKGTNYGYTF.

J is TRBJ2-7 and V is TRBV6-5, with unresolved D. V was shortened by 7 bases and J by 9 bases, with 16 bases between the two germline ends. Germline-derived CDR1 and CDR2 are MNHEY and SVGAGI. CDR3 length: 12 residues. The CDR3 DNA reads as TGTGCCAGCACCGCCCCAAGTCAAGGGCAGTACTTC. It is translated as CASTAPSQGQYF.

A few counts support this clone. The chain employs TRBV18 and TRBJ2-3; a possible D gene is TRBD2 (5 bases). Between the trimmed V and J ends, which lost 6 bases and 8 bases, there was a span of 21 bases. The CDR3 is 15 amino acids. Germline-derived CDR1 and CDR2 are KGHSH and LQKENI. CDR3 in DNA: TGTGCCAGCTCGTGGACTCGTACTACTCGCCCTACGCAGTATTTT. Its translation: CASSWTRTTRPTQYF.

This chain joins TRBV11-2 and TRBJ2-7; no firm D call. V was clipped by 3 bases and J by 6 bases, with 12 bases between them. CDR1 is SGHAT, CDR2 FQNNGV, per germline. The CDR3 runs 13 residues. DNA of the CDR3: TGTGCCAGCAGCTTCCAGGAAACGGCCGAGCAGTACTTC. The encoded protein is CASSFQETAEQYF.

The V and J genes are TRBV4-3 and TRBJ1-2; D is undetermined. V was cut by 0 bases and J by 3 bases, with 14 bases left in between. The CDR3 loop spans 16 amino acids. From germline, CDR1 is LGHNA and CDR2 YSLEER. CDR3 DNA: TGCGCCAGCAGCCAAGATAGGACTTTGATTTACTATGGCTACACCTTC. Its translation is CASSQDRTLIYYGYTF.

The chain is built from TRBV20-1 and TRBJ2-1; no clear D gene. V was trimmed by 1 base and J by 7 bases, leaving 5 bases between them. This CDR3 is 11 amino acids long. The germline gives CDR1 DFQATT, CDR2 SNEGSKA (reference sequence). CDR3 coding DNA: TGCAGTGCTAGAGGATGGAATGAGCAGTTCTTC. It specifies CSARGWNEQFF.

V gene TRBV5-1 combines with J gene TRBJ2-3, with D unresolved. CDR1 and CDR2 from the germline V gene are SGHRS and YFSETQ. V was shortened by 3 bases and J by 1 base, with 3 bases between the two germline ends. The CDR3 covers 12 residues. CDR3 amino acids: CASSWGTDTQYF. In nucleotides, the CDR3 is TGCGCCAGCAGCTGGGGCACAGATACGCAGTATTTT.

The chain couples TRBV5-4 to TRBJ2-2, with D maybe TRBD2 (5 bases). The germline V and J ends were trimmed by 0 bases and 2 bases, with 14 bases remaining between them. Germline V CDR1 and CDR2: SGHNT, YYREEE (reference sequence). This CDR3 spans 17 amino acids. CDR3 in amino acids: CASSLESGGFNTGELFF. Here the CDR3 DNA reads TGTGCCAGCAGCTTGGAGTCTGGCGGGTTTAACACCGGGGAGCTGTTTTTT.

This chain links TRBV5-4 with TRBJ2-7; TRBD1 aligns across 9 bases. After removal of 4 bases from V and 6 bases from J, the junction contained 5 bases not matched to a gene. The CDR3 totals 13 residues. Germline CDR1 and CDR2: SGHNT and YYREEE (reference sequence). The CDR3 sequence is CASSRTGVFEQYF. CDR3 DNA sequence: TGTGCCAGCAGCAGGACAGGGGTGTTCGAGCAGTACTTC.

The rearrangement links TRBV5-1 to TRBJ2-3; maybe TRBD1 (6 bases). The CDR3 is made up of 14 amino acids. CDR1 and CDR2 (germline): SGHRS, YFSETQ. The V and J ends lost 4 bases and 4 bases respectively, with 13 bases between them. CDR3 loop: CASSVDPGADTQYF. The CDR3 nucleotides are TGCGCCAGCAGCGTGGACCCAGGGGCAGATACGCAGTATTTT. The full variable domain, in which reference TRBV5-1 and TRBJ2-3 provide the parts outside the CDR3, is KAGVTQTPRYLIKTRGQQVTLSCSPISGHRSVSWYQQTPGQGLQFLFEYFSETQRNKGNFPGRFSGRQFSNSRSEMNVSTLELGDSALYLCASSVDPGADTQYFGPGTRLTVL.

The V and J genes are TRBV5-1 and TRBJ2-1; the match to TRBD2 covers 7 bases. CDR3 length: 17 residues. Germline V lookup: CDR1 SGHRS, CDR2 YFSETQ. The trim removed 4 bases at V and 3 bases at J, leaving 13 bases unmatched. The CDR3 DNA sequence: TGCGCCAGCAGCGCACCATCTAGCGGCCGATTCTACAATGAGCAGTTCTTC. It yields the protein CASSAPSSGRFYNEQFF.

This clone was observed a single time. J is TRBJ1-3 and V is TRBV6-5, with no clear D. The CDR3 has 13 amino acids. The germline gives CDR1 MNHEY, CDR2 SVGAGI. The ends were cut back, 6 bases at V and 1 base at J, with 7 bases in the middle. CDR3 nucleotides: TGTGCCAGCAGCCAGACTTCTGGAAACACCATATATTTT. Its translation: CASSQTSGNTIYF.

The rearrangement uses TRBV19 and TRBJ2-2; 8 positions match TRBD2. The V gene's germline CDR1 is LNHDA and CDR2 SQIVND (reference sequence). Trimming at V came to 7 bases and at J to 4 bases, leaving 2 bases not matched to a gene. This CDR3 spans 13 amino acids. The CDR3 DNA is TGTGCCAGTAACGGGGGGGGCACCGGGGAGCTGTTTTTT. Encoded protein: CASNGGGTGELFF.

CDR3 coding DNA: TGTGCCAGCAGCTCGACAGCTGCCTTTTGGGGCTACACCTTC. As protein: CASSSTAAFWGYTF. The rearrangement joins TRBV7-2 to TRBJ1-2, with a weak D call TRBD1 (5 bases). The CDR3 contains 14 residues. Trimming removed 4 bases from V and 8 bases from J, with 17 bases in between. Germline V gene lookup returns CDR1 SGHTA and CDR2 FQGNSA.

The chain employs TRBV4-3 and TRBJ2-1, with 13 bases identical to TRBD2. Germline V gives CDR1 LGHNA, CDR2 YSLEER. After removal of 4 bases from V and 6 bases from J, the junction contained 15 bases not matched to a gene. The length of the CDR3 is 19 residues. The CDR3 spells CASSLAGGTSGTFSNEQFF. CDR3 bases: TGCGCCAGCAGCCTAGCCGGAGGGACTAGCGGGACCTTTAGCAATGAGCAGTTCTTC.

The chain combines TRBV11-2 with TRBJ2-1; 10 positions agree with TRBD2. Germline CDR1 reads SGHAT; CDR2 reads FQNNGV. The V segment lost 3 bases and the J segment 4 bases; nucleotides outside the gene matches: 3. The CDR3 is made up of 15 amino acids. The CDR3 sequence: CASSFGLAAYNEQFF. The CDR3 bases are TGTGCCAGCAGCTTCGGACTAGCGGCGTACAATGAGCAGTTCTTC.